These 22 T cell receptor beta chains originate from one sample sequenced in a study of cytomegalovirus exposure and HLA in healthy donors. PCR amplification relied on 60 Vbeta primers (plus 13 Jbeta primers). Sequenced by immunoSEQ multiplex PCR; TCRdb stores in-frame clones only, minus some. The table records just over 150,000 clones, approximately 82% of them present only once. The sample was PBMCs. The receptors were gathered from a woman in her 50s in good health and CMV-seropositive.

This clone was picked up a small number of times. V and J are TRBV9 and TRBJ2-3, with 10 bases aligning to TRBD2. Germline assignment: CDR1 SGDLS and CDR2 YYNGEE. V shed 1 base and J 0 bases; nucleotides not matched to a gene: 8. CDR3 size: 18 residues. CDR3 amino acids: CASSVSGGAGVSTDTQYF. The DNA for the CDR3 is TGTGCCAGCAGCGTAAGCGGGGGGGCCGGTGTTAGCACAGATACGCAGTATTTT.

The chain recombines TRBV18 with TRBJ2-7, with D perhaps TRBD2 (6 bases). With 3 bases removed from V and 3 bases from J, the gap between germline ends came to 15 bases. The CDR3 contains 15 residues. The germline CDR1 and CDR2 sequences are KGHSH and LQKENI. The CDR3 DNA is TGTGCCAGCTCACCCCGGGAGAGGGGATTCTACGAGCAGTACTTC. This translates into CASSPRERGFYEQYF.

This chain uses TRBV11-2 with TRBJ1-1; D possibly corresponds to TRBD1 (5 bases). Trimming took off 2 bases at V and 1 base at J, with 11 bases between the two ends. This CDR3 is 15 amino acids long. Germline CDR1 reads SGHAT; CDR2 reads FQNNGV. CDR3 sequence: CASSLIQGGNTEAFF. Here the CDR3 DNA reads TGTGCCAGCAGCTTAATCCAGGGTGGGAACACTGAAGCTTTCTTT.

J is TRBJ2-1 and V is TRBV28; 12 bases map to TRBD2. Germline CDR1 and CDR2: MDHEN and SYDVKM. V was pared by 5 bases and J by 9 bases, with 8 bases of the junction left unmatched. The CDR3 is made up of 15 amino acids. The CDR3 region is CASSPLAGGPGEQFF. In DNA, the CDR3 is TGTGCCAGCAGTCCCCTAGCGGGGGGGCCCGGTGAGCAGTTCTTC.

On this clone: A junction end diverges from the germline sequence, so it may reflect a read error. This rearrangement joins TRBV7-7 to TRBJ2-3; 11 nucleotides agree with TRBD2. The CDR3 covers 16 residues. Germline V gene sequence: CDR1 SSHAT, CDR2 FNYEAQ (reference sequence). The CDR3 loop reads CASSLKPLAGGDTQYF. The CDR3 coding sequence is TGTGCTAGCAGCTTAAAACCCCTAGCGGGAGGAGATACGCAGTATTTT.

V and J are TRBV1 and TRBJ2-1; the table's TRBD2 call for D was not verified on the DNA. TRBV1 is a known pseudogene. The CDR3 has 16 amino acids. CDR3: CTSSRTGTSAINEQFF. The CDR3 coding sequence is TGCACCAGCAGCCGAACGGGGACTAGCGCGATCAATGAGCAGTTCTTC.

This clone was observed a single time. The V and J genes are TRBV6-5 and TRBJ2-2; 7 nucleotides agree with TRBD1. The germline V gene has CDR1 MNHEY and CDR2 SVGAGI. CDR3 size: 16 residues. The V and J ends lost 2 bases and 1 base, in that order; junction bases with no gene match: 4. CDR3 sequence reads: CASSYAGTVNTGELFF. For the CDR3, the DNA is TGTGCCAGCAGTTACGCCGGGACAGTGAACACCGGGGAGCTGTTTTTT.

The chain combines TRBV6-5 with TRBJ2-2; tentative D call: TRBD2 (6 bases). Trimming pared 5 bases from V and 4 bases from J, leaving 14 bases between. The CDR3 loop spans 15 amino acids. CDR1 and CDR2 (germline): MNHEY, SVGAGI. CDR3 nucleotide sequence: TGTGCCAGCAGTGCGGGGCACGGAGGCACCGGGGAGCTGTTTTTT. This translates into CASSAGHGGTGELFF.

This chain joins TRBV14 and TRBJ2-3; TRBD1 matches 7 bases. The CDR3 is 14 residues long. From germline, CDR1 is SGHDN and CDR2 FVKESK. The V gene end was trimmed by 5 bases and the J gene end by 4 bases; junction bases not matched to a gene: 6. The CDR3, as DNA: TGTGCCAGCAGCGCCCGGACAGGCTCAGATACGCAGTATTTT. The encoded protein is CASSARTGSDTQYF.

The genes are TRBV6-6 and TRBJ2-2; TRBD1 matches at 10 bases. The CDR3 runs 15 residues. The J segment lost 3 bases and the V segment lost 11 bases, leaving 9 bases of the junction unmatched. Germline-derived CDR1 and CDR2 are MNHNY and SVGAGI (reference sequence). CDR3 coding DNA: TGTGCCGGGGCAAGGACAGGGGGTTACACCGGGGAGCTGTTTTTT. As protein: CAGARTGGYTGELFF.

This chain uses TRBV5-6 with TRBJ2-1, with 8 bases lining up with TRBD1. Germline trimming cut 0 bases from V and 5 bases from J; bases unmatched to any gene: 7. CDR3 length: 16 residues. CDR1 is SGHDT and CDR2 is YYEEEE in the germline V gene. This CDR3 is CASSLEGWTGHNEQFF. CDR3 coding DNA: TGTGCCAGCAGCTTGGAGGGGTGGACAGGGCACAATGAGCAGTTCTTC.

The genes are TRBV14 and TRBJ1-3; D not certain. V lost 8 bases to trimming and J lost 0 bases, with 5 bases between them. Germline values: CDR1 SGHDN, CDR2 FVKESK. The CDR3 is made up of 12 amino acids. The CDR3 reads CASGSSGNTIYF. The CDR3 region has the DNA TGTGCCAGCGGCAGCTCTGGAAACACCATATATTTT.

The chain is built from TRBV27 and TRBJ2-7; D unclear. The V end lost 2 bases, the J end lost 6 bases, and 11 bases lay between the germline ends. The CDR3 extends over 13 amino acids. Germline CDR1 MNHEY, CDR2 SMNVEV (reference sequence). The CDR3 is CASSLGPHGEQYF. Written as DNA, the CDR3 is TGTGCCAGCAGTTTAGGGCCACACGGCGAGCAGTACTTC.

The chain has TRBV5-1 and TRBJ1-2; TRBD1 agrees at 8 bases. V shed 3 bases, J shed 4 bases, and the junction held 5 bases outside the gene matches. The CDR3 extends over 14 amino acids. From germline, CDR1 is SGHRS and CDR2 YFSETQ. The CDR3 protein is CASSSGQVTYGYTF. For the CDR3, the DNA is TGCGCCAGCAGCTCGGGACAGGTGACCTATGGCTACACCTTC.

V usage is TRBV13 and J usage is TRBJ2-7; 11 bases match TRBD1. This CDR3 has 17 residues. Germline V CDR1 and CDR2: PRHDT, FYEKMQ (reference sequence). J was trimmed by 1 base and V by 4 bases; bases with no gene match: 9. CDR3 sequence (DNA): TGTGCCAGCAGCTCGTACGGACAGGGGGCAAGATCCTACGAGCAGTACTTC. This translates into CASSSYGQGARSYEQYF.

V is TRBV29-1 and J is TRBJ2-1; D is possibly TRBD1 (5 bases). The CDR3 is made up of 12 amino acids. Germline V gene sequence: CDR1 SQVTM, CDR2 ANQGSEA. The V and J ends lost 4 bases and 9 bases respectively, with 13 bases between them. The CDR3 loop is CSVGGAWPEQFF. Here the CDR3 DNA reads TGCAGCGTTGGGGGCGCTTGGCCTGAGCAGTTCTTC.

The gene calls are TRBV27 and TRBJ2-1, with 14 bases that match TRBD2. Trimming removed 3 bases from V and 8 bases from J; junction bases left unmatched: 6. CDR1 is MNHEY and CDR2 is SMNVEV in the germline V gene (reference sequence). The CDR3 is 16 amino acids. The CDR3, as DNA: TGTGCCAGCAGTTTGGGACTAGCGGGGGCCGGGTATGAGCAGTTCTTC. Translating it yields CASSLGLAGAGYEQFF.

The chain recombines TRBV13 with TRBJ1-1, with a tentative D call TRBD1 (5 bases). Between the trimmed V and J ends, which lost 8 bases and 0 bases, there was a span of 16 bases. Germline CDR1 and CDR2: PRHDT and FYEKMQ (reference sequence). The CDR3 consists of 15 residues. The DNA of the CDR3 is TGTGCCAGCCAATCGGGGGTGGGTTTGAACACTGAAGCTTTCTTT. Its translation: CASQSGVGLNTEAFF.

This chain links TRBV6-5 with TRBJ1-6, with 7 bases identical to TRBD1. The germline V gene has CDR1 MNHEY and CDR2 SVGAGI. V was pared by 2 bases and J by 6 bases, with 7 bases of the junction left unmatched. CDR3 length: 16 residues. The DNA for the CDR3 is TGTGCCAGCAGTTACATGGTGACAGGGATTAATTCACCCCTCCACTTT. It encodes CASSYMVTGINSPLHF.

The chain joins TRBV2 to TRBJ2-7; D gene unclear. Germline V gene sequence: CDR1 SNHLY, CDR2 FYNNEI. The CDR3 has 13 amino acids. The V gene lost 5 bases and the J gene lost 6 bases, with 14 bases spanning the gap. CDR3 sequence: CASSSSGGSEQYF. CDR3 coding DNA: TGTGCCAGCAGTAGCTCAGGTGGGTCCGAGCAGTACTTC.

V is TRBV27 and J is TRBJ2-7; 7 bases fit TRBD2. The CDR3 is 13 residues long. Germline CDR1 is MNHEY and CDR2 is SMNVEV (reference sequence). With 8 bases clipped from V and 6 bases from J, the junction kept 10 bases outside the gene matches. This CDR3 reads CASSRTGGAEQYF. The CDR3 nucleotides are TGTGCCAGCTCCCGGACGGGGGGAGCCGAGCAGTACTTC.

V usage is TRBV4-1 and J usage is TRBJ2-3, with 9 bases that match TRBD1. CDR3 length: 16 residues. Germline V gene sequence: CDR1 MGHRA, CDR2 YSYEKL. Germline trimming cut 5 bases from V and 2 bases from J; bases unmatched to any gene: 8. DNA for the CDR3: TGCGCCAGCAGCAGGAACAGGGGGCGAGACACAGATACGCAGTATTTT. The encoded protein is CASSRNRGRDTDTQYF.